This T cell receptor beta chain originates from a study of persistence of HIV-infected CD4 T cells. Looking at the study overall: The sample holds CD4+ T cells responsive to CMV or HIV-1 Gag.

The stimulus was an HIV-1 Gag 15-mer peptide pool, 0.85 to 1 ug/peptide/mL. Sorted nonresponding memory CD4+ T cells were CD40L-negative, CD69-negative, CD45RO-high. Study-wide findings and caveats: Antigen-responding cells were enriched for degenerate expanded CDR3beta sequences. CMV- and Gag-responding cells had lower TCRbeta richness than CD3/CD28-responding cells.

Remarks on this clone: Its antigen is undetermined.

The immunoSEQ assay was version 4, run in survey mode. Clones were read by immunoSEQ multiplex PCR, and TCRdb kept only the in-frame ones, dropping some. The table lists tens of thousands of clones, 70% to 75% of them singletons. The sample was CD4+ T cells sorted from PBMCs after roughly 17-hour stimulation, taken from a patient who received antiretroviral therapy. This TCR came from an adult man with HIV who was CMV-seropositive.

The DNA of the CDR3 is TGTGCCAGCAGCTGGGTAGAGATCACAGATACGCAGTATTTT. Its protein product is CASSWVEITDTQYF. The chain combines TRBV2 with TRBJ2-3; D not resolved. Trimming removed 6 bases from V and 2 bases from J, with 12 bases in between. CDR1 is SNHLY, CDR2 FYNNEI, per germline. The CDR3 spans 14 residues.